Below, one T cell receptor beta chain is given with its context. Its antigen is undetermined. The data derive from a study of T cells in Graves' hyperthyroidism and ophthalmopathy. Overall study results and limits: Ophthalmopathy was distinguished from stable hyperthyroidism by 13 V-J signatures.

No ophthalmopathy progression within 18 months constituted stable Graves' hyperthyroidism. Amplification of TCR beta CDR3 regions was performed using RNA transcripts as template. An initial round of RT-PCR targeting the TCR CDR3 relied on the HTBI primer set. Using its own MiXCR run on the multiplex PCR reads, TCRdb lists one record per CDR3 protein. The repertoire includes 600,000 to 750,000 distinct CDR3 sequences, about 18% of them detected once, and around 16% sits in the top ten. Unmatched junction bases numbered 6, after V lost 6 bases and J lost 7 bases. Germline assignment: CDR1 LGHNA and CDR2 YSLEER. CDR3 length: 14 residues.

The sequencing sample was made of blood. This receptor was identified in a man between 50 and 59 years old with Graves' hyperthyroidism. The chain links TRBV4-3 to TRBJ1-5, with TRBD1 identical over 10 bases. The CDR3 is CASRRTGGDQPQHF. The CDR3 DNA follows: TGCGCCAGCAGGCGGACAGGGGGAGACCAGCCCCAGCATTTT.